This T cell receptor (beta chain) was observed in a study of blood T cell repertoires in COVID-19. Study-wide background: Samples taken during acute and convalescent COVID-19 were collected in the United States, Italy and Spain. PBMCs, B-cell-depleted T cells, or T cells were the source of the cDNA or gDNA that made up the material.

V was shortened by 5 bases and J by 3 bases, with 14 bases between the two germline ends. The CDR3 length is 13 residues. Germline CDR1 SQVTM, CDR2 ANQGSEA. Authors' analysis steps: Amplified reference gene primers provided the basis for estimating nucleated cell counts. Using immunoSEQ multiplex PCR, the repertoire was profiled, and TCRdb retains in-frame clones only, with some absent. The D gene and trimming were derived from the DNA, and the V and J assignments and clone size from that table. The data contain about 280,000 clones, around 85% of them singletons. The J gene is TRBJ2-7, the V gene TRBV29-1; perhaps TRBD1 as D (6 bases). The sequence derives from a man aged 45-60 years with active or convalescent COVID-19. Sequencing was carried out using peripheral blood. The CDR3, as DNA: TGCAGCGTTTTACAGGGAAGCTACTACGAGCAGTACTTC. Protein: CSVLQGSYYEQYF.